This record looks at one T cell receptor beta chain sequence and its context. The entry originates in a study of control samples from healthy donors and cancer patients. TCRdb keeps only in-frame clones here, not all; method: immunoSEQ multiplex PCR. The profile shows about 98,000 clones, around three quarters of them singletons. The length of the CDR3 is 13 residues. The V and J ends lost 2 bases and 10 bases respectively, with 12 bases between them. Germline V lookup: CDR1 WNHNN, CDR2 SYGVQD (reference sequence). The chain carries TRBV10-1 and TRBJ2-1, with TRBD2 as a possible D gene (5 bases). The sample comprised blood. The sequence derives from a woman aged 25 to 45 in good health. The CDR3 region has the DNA TGCGCCAGCAGTGAGAGAAGGACGGGGGAGCAGTTCTTC. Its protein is CASSERRTGEQFF.